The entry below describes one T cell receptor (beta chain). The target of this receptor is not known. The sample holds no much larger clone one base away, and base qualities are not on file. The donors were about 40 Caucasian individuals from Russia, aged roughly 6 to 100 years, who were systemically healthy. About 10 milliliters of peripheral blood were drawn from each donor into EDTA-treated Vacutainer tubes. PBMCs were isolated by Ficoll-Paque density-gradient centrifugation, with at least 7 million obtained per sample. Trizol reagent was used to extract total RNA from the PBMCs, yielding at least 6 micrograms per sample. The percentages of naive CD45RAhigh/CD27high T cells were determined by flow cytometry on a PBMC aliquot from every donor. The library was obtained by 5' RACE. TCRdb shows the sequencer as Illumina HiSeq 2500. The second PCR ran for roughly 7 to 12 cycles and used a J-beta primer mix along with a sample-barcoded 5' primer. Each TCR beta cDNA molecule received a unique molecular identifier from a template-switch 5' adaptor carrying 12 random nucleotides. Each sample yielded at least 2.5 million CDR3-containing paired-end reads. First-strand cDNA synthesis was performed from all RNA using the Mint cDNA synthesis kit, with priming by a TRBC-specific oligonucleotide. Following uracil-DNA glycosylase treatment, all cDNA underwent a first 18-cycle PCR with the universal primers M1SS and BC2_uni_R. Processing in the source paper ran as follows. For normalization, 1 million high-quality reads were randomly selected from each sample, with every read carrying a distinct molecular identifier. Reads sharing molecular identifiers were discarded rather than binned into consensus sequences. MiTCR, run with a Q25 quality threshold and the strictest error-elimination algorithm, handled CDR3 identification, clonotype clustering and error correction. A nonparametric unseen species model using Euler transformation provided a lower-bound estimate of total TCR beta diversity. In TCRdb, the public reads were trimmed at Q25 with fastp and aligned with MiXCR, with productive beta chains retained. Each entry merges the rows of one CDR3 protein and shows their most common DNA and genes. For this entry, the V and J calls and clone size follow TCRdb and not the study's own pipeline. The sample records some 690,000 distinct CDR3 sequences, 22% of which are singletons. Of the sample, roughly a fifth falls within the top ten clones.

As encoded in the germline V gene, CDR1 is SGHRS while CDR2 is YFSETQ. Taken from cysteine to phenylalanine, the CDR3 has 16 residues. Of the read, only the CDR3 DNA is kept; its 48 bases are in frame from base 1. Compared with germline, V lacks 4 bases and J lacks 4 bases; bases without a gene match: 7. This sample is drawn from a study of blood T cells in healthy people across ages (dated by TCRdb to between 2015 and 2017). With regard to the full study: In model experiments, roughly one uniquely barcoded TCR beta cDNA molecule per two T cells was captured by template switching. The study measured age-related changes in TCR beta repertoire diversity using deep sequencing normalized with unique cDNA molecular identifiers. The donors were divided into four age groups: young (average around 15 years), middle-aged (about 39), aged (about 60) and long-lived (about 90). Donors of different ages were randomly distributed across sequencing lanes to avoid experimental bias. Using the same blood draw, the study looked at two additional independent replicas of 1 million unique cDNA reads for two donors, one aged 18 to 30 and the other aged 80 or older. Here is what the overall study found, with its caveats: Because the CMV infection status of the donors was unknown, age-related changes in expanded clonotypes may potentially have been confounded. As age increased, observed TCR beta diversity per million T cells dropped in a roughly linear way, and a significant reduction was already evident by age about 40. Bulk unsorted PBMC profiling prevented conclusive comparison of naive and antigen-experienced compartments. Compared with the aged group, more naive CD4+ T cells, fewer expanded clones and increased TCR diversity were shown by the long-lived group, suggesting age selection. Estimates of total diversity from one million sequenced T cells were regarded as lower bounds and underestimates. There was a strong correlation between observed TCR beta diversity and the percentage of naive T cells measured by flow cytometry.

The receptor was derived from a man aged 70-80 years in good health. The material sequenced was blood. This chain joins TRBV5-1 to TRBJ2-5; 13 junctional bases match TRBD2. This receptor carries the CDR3 CASSGGTSGAGETQYF. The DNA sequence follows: TGCGCCAGCAGCGGGGGGACTAGCGGGGCCGGAGAGACCCAGTACTTC.